This is a list of T cell receptor beta chains from one sample in a study of T cells in Graves' hyperthyroidism and ophthalmopathy. TCRdb ran MiXCR on the multiplex PCR reads and lists one entry per CDR3 protein. Altogether roughly 360,000 distinct CDR3 sequences are present, roughly 14% being singletons, with the ten largest covering 20% to 25%. Specimen: blood. All receptors derive from a man aged 30-40 years with Graves' hyperthyroidism that later progressed to Graves' ophthalmopathy. Each CDR3 is given with its conserved first and last residue. D genes are given only for firm matches. A clone size is listed for some rows: how often the clone was seen (once, few, many), or a class if it is expanded.

d_call: -; clone_size: many; v_call: TRBV2; j_call: TRBJ2-3; cdr3_nt: TGTGCCAGCAAGAGGAGGGGGGAAAGCACAGATACGCAGTATTTT; cdr3_aa: CASKRRGESTDTQYF
d_call: TRBD1; clone_size: many; v_call: TRBV5-1; j_call: TRBJ2-2; cdr3_nt: TGCGCCAGCAGCCCGGGACAGGGGTACACCGGGGAGCTGTTTTTT; cdr3_aa: CASSPGQGYTGELFF
d_call: TRBD1; clone_size: many; v_call: TRBV3-1; j_call: TRBJ1-2; cdr3_nt: TGTGCCAGCAGCCCCCCGGGACAGGGAGTGGGCTACACCTTC; cdr3_aa: CASSPPGQGVGYTF
d_call: TRBD1; clone_size: once; v_call: TRBV5-1; j_call: TRBJ2-7; cdr3_nt: TGCGCCAGCAGCGACCGGGACAGGGGGGAGCAGTACTTC; cdr3_aa: CASSDRDRGEQYF
d_call: -; clone_size: few; v_call: TRBV6-5; j_call: TRBJ2-7; cdr3_nt: TGTGCCAGCAGTTACTGGCCATCCTACGAGCAGTACTTC; cdr3_aa: CASSYWPSYEQYF
d_call: -; clone_size: many; v_call: TRBV20-1; j_call: TRBJ2-7; cdr3_nt: TGCAGTGCTAGAGACTCCTCGGGGGCCGAGCAGTACTTC; cdr3_aa: CSARDSSGAEQYF
d_call: TRBD1; clone_size: -; v_call: TRBV5-1; j_call: TRBJ2-1; cdr3_nt: TGCGCCAGCAGCAGCAGGACAGGGGGAAGCTCCTACAATGAGCAGTTCTTC; cdr3_aa: CASSSRTGGSSYNEQFF
d_call: TRBD1; clone_size: -; v_call: TRBV20-1; j_call: TRBJ1-2; cdr3_nt: TGCAATCCCTGGGACAGGGAGCATGGCTACACCTTC; cdr3_aa: CNPWDREHGYTF
d_call: -; clone_size: few; v_call: TRBV5-1; j_call: TRBJ1-3; cdr3_nt: TGCGCCAGCAGTGCACAGGGCCCTCTCTCTGGAAACACCATATATTTT; cdr3_aa: CASSAQGPLSGNTIYF
d_call: -; clone_size: medium-sized; v_call: TRBV5-8; j_call: TRBJ1-1; cdr3_nt: TGTGCCAGCAGCTTAACGTTAGGCACTGAAGCTTTCTTT; cdr3_aa: CASSLTLGTEAFF
d_call: -; clone_size: few; v_call: TRBV4-2; j_call: TRBJ1-5; cdr3_nt: TGTGCCAGCAGCCCCTATTTGGACAGTAGAATCAATCAGCCCCAGCATTTT; cdr3_aa: CASSPYLDSRINQPQHF
d_call: -; clone_size: many; v_call: TRBV28; j_call: TRBJ2-2; cdr3_nt: TGTGCCAGCAGCGCGGGGTTAAGCGGGGAGCTGTTTTTT; cdr3_aa: CASSAGLSGELFF
d_call: -; clone_size: many; v_call: TRBV20-1; j_call: TRBJ1-4; cdr3_nt: TGCAGTGCTAGTCGGCAAATTAATGAAAAACTGTTTTTT; cdr3_aa: CSASRQINEKLFF
d_call: TRBD1; clone_size: many; v_call: TRBV7-2; j_call: TRBJ1-2; cdr3_nt: TGTGCCAGCAGCCCGCGGCCGGGACAGGGCTTCGGCTACACCTTC; cdr3_aa: CASSPRPGQGFGYTF
d_call: -; clone_size: -; v_call: TRBV10-3; j_call: TRBJ1-4; cdr3_nt: TGTGCCATCAGTGATGTAGGGGCGGCCGAAAAACTGTTTTTT; cdr3_aa: CAISDVGAAEKLFF
d_call: TRBD1; clone_size: few; v_call: TRBV5-6; j_call: TRBJ1-4; cdr3_nt: TGTGCCAGCAGCTTCAGGGGGCGCCTGAATGAAAAACTGTTTTTT; cdr3_aa: CASSFRGRLNEKLFF
d_call: TRBD1; clone_size: -; v_call: TRBV4-1; j_call: TRBJ1-2; cdr3_nt: TGCGCCAGCAGCCAAGGGAGACAGGGGGCGCAAAATTATGGCTACACCTTC; cdr3_aa: CASSQGRQGAQNYGYTF
d_call: -; clone_size: many; v_call: TRBV5-1; j_call: TRBJ2-3; cdr3_nt: TGCGCCAGCAGCGTTCTGAGCACAGATACGCAGTATTTT; cdr3_aa: CASSVLSTDTQYF
d_call: TRBD1; clone_size: many; v_call: TRBV28; j_call: TRBJ1-1; cdr3_nt: TGTGCCAGCAGTTTATCGGGCAGGGGGTGGAAGAACACTGAAGCTTTCTTT; cdr3_aa: CASSLSGRGWKNTEAFF
d_call: -; clone_size: few; v_call: TRBV5-6; j_call: TRBJ1-1; cdr3_nt: TGTGCCAGCAGCTTGTTTGCTAACATGAACACTGAAGCTTTCTTT; cdr3_aa: CASSLFANMNTEAFF
d_call: TRBD2; clone_size: -; v_call: TRBV5-5; j_call: TRBJ2-1; cdr3_nt: TGTGCCAGCAGCATTGGGACTAGCGGCTACAATGAGCAGTTCTTC; cdr3_aa: CASSIGTSGYNEQFF
d_call: -; clone_size: -; v_call: TRBV19; j_call: TRBJ1-5; cdr3_nt: TGTGCCAGTATGGTCCCGGGACTGGGGGACAATCAGCCCCAGCATTTT; cdr3_aa: CASMVPGLGDNQPQHF
d_call: -; clone_size: many; v_call: TRBV3-1; j_call: TRBJ1-1; cdr3_nt: TGTGCCAGCAGCCAAAACTCTCTGAGTGAAGCTTTCTTT; cdr3_aa: CASSQNSLSEAFF
d_call: -; clone_size: few; v_call: TRBV7-9; j_call: TRBJ1-3; cdr3_nt: TGTGCCAGCGGGGGCCCGGACTCTGGAAACACCATATATTTT; cdr3_aa: CASGGPDSGNTIYF
d_call: -; clone_size: many; v_call: TRBV20-1; j_call: TRBJ2-2; cdr3_nt: TGCAGTGCTAGACTAAGCGGCAACACCGGGGAGCTGTTTTTT; cdr3_aa: CSARLSGNTGELFF
d_call: -; clone_size: many; v_call: TRBV12-3/TRBV12-4; j_call: TRBJ1-1; cdr3_nt: TGTGCCACCAAACAACCGGCTCTGAACACTGAAGCTTTCTTT; cdr3_aa: CATKQPALNTEAFF
d_call: TRBD1; clone_size: many; v_call: TRBV10-2; j_call: TRBJ2-7; cdr3_nt: TGCGCCAGCAGTGATCCCGGACAGGGGGCGTTCCGCCCCTACGAGCAGTACTTC; cdr3_aa: CASSDPGQGAFRPYEQYF
d_call: TRBD1; clone_size: many; v_call: TRBV5-1; j_call: TRBJ1-2; cdr3_nt: TGCGCCAGCGGAAGATCGGACAGGGGGAACTATGGCTACACCTTC; cdr3_aa: CASGRSDRGNYGYTF
d_call: -; clone_size: few; v_call: TRBV5-1; j_call: TRBJ1-1; cdr3_nt: TGCGCCAGCAGCTTGGGGGGGGCGGTGGCTGAAGCTTTCTTT; cdr3_aa: CASSLGGAVAEAFF
d_call: -; clone_size: many; v_call: TRBV27; j_call: TRBJ1-1; cdr3_nt: TGTGCCAGCAGTTTGTGGGGGAGGGACACTGAAGCTTTCTTT; cdr3_aa: CASSLWGRDTEAFF
d_call: -; clone_size: few; v_call: TRBV6-2/TRBV6-3; j_call: TRBJ2-1; cdr3_nt: TGTGCCAGCAGTTACTCTAGACAGGCCCCAGGTACCTATGAGCAGTTCTTC; cdr3_aa: CASSYSRQAPGTYEQFF
d_call: TRBD1; clone_size: many; v_call: TRBV20-1; j_call: TRBJ2-7; cdr3_nt: TGCAGTGCGCGAAACCCGACAGGGTTCTACGAGCAGTACTTC; cdr3_aa: CSARNPTGFYEQYF
d_call: -; clone_size: many; v_call: TRBV11-2; j_call: TRBJ2-7; cdr3_nt: TGTGCCAGCAGCCCATCGTTGAGACAAGGCTACGAGCAGTACTTC; cdr3_aa: CASSPSLRQGYEQYF
d_call: TRBD2; clone_size: few; v_call: TRBV9; j_call: TRBJ2-1; cdr3_nt: TGTGCCAGCAGCGTTCTCGGGACTAGGGACAATGAGCAGTTCTTC; cdr3_aa: CASSVLGTRDNEQFF
d_call: -; clone_size: -; v_call: TRBV6-5; j_call: TRBJ1-5; cdr3_nt: TGTGCCAGCAGTTACTCGGGGTTTAATCAGCCCCAGCATTTT; cdr3_aa: CASSYSGFNQPQHF
d_call: TRBD1; clone_size: many; v_call: TRBV6-1; j_call: TRBJ2-2; cdr3_nt: TGTGCCAGCAGTTCACAGGGGGCAAGGACCGGGGAGCTGTTTTTT; cdr3_aa: CASSSQGARTGELFF
d_call: -; clone_size: many; v_call: TRBV18; j_call: TRBJ1-1; cdr3_nt: TGTGCCAGCTCAGTGCTTGACAGGGAAGCTTTCTTT; cdr3_aa: CASSVLDREAFF
d_call: -; clone_size: many; v_call: TRBV28; j_call: TRBJ1-5; cdr3_nt: TGTGCCAGCAGTTCGGACTGGAGGGAGCCCCAGCATTTT; cdr3_aa: CASSSDWREPQHF
d_call: -; clone_size: many; v_call: TRBV7-2; j_call: TRBJ2-3; cdr3_nt: TGTGCCAGCAGCTTAGTATCCGGGGATACGCAGTATTTT; cdr3_aa: CASSLVSGDTQYF
d_call: -; clone_size: many; v_call: TRBV12-3/TRBV12-4; j_call: TRBJ2-7; cdr3_nt: TGTGCCAGCAGTTTAGCGTACCAGGCGACTGATGAGCAGTACTTC; cdr3_aa: CASSLAYQATDEQYF
d_call: -; clone_size: many; v_call: TRBV4-1; j_call: TRBJ2-1; cdr3_nt: TGCGCCAGCAGCCAAGAAGGGGTGAATGAGCAGTTCTTC; cdr3_aa: CASSQEGVNEQFF
d_call: -; clone_size: many; v_call: TRBV27; j_call: TRBJ1-1; cdr3_nt: TGTGCCAGCAGTCTCCGGGGGCAGAACACTGAAGCTTTCTTT; cdr3_aa: CASSLRGQNTEAFF
d_call: -; clone_size: many; v_call: TRBV9; j_call: TRBJ2-5; cdr3_nt: TGTGCCAGCAGCGTAGACGTCGGGGCGGTAGAGACCCAGTACTTC; cdr3_aa: CASSVDVGAVETQYF
d_call: -; clone_size: few; v_call: TRBV27; j_call: TRBJ2-6; cdr3_nt: TGTGCCAGCAGAGCGAGGGGGGGGGCCAACGTCCTGACTTTC; cdr3_aa: CASRARGGANVLTF
d_call: -; clone_size: -; v_call: TRBV30; j_call: TRBJ2-5; cdr3_nt: TGTGCCTGGACCGGAGGAGGAGAGACCCAGTACTTC; cdr3_aa: CAWTGGGETQYF
d_call: -; clone_size: -; v_call: TRBV2; j_call: TRBJ2-2; cdr3_nt: TGTGCCAGCAGGGCCGTGGAGAGCACCGGGGAGCTGTTTTTT; cdr3_aa: CASRAVESTGELFF
d_call: -; clone_size: -; v_call: TRBV4-1; j_call: TRBJ1-1; cdr3_nt: TGCGCCAGCAGCCAGGCGCCAGGTGCAACTGAAGCTTTCTTT; cdr3_aa: CASSQAPGATEAFF
d_call: -; clone_size: many; v_call: TRBV12-3/TRBV12-4; j_call: TRBJ2-1; cdr3_nt: TGTGCCAGCAGTTACCCCGAGACAGGACTTAATGAGCAGTTCTTC; cdr3_aa: CASSYPETGLNEQFF
d_call: TRBD1; clone_size: many; v_call: TRBV6-1; j_call: TRBJ1-5; cdr3_nt: TGTGCCAGCAGCTCGGGACAGGGATTCAATCAGCCCCAGCATTTT; cdr3_aa: CASSSGQGFNQPQHF
d_call: TRBD1; clone_size: many; v_call: TRBV2; j_call: TRBJ1-3; cdr3_nt: TGTGCCGGCTCGACAGGGGCAACTGGAAACACCATATATTTT; cdr3_aa: CAGSTGATGNTIYF
d_call: TRBD1; clone_size: -; v_call: TRBV19; j_call: TRBJ1-5; cdr3_nt: TGTGCCACCGCAAGACAGGGGAGCAGCAATCAGCCCCAGCATTTT; cdr3_aa: CATARQGSSNQPQHF
d_call: TRBD1; clone_size: many; v_call: TRBV28; j_call: TRBJ1-1; cdr3_nt: TGTGCCAGCAGTTTAGGGGACAGCATGAACACTGAAGCTTTCTTT; cdr3_aa: CASSLGDSMNTEAFF
d_call: -; clone_size: many; v_call: TRBV27; j_call: TRBJ1-5; cdr3_nt: TGTGCCAGCAGTGAAGAAGGGTATAGCAATCAGCCCCAGCATTTT; cdr3_aa: CASSEEGYSNQPQHF